What follows are 5 T cell receptor beta chains derived from one specimen sequenced in a study of cytomegalovirus exposure and HLA in healthy donors. The method was immunoSEQ multiplex PCR; TCRdb's version includes in-frame clones alone and lacks a portion of them. The sample shows approximately 160,000 clones, roughly 86% of them seen only once. Sequenced input: PBMCs. The receptors derive from a man between 18 and 35 years old in good health and CMV-seropositive.

The V call is TRBV5-1, the J call TRBJ2-1, with 7 bases aligning to TRBD1. V shed 4 bases, J shed 3 bases, and the junction held 10 bases outside the gene matches. The CDR3 is made up of 16 amino acids. In germline, CDR1 is SGHRS, CDR2 YFSETQ. The CDR3 DNA follows: TGCGCCAGCAGCAGAACCGGGACAGAGGACTACAATGAGCAGTTCTTC. As protein: CASSRTGTEDYNEQFF.

The chain couples TRBV5-1 to TRBJ1-1, with 8 bases lining up with TRBD1. CDR1 and CDR2 from the germline V gene are SGHRS and YFSETQ. V lost 4 bases, J lost 3 bases, and 2 bases stayed unmatched. The CDR3 spans 13 residues. CDR3 amino acids: CASSPTGDTEAFF. As DNA, the CDR3 is TGCGCCAGCAGCCCGACAGGGGACACTGAAGCTTTCTTT.

The chain employs TRBV7-6 and TRBJ2-5, with TRBD2 matching over 12 bases. Trimming removed 4 bases from V and 1 base from J; junction bases left unmatched: 4. CDR1 SGHVS and CDR2 FNYEAQ come from the germline V gene. The CDR3 sequence is 16 residues long. The chain's CDR3 is CASSWSGLAGQETQYF. As DNA, the CDR3 is TGTGCCAGCAGCTGGTCGGGACTAGCGGGCCAAGAGACCCAGTACTTC. Full variable domain (rest looked up from reference TRBV7-6 and TRBJ2-5): GAGVSQSPRYKVTKRGQDVALRCDPISGHVSLYWYRQALGQGPEFLTYFNYEAQQDKSGLPNDRFSAERPEGSISTLTIQRTEQRDSAMYRCASSWSGLAGQETQYFGPGTRLLVL.

The chain couples TRBV5-8 to TRBJ2-2, with D hard to call. V shed 0 bases and J shed 7 bases, with 13 bases lying between them. The V gene's germline CDR1 is SGHTS and CDR2 YDEGEE. The CDR3 has 15 amino acids. In nucleotides, the CDR3 is TGTGCCAGCAGCTTGGCCGCATATCTCGGCGGGGAGCTGTTTTTT. This encodes CASSLAAYLGGELFF.

The chain combines TRBV28 with TRBJ2-2; 9 bases fit TRBD1. Trimming removed 7 bases from V and 1 base from J; junction bases left unmatched: 16. Germline-derived CDR1 and CDR2 are MDHEN and SYDVKM. There are 19 residues in the CDR3. DNA for the CDR3: TGTGCCAGCACACTGTGGGGCTTCAGACAGGGGGTGAACACCGGGGAGCTGTTTTTT. Protein product: CASTLWGFRQGVNTGELFF.